This T cell receptor beta chain was retrieved from a study of T cells after yellow fever vaccination (dated by TCRdb to between 2018 and 2021). In the study overall: Libraries from fractions with low cell numbers were prepared with the SMART-Seq v4 Ultra Low Input RNA kit. Two healthy male donors, one aged 18 to 30 and one aged 30 to 39 years, were included in the cohort. Blood was collected at multiple timepoints before and after primary and secondary immunization, and bulk PBMC replicates and cell subsets were isolated. To follow T-cell clones before and after primary and booster YFV17D yellow fever vaccination, bulk TCR alpha and beta repertoires were sequenced over time.

Points on this clonotype: What antigen it recognizes has not been identified. The sample holds no much larger clone one base away, and base qualities are not on file.

Reading the label with the study, this specimen's treatment or condition is: live attenuated yellow fever vaccine strain. PBMCs were isolated from peripheral blood using a standard Ficoll-Paque protocol. CD4 and CD8 T-cell fractions were isolated with Dynabeads CD4 and CD8 positive selection kits. TriZol was used to extract RNA from bulk PBMCs, from CD4 and CD8 fractions, and from dextramer-positive and dextramer-negative fractions. The germline V gene (reference sequence) provides CDR1 DFQATT and CDR2 SNEGSKA. Clipping removes 3 bases from V and 6 bases from J, with 8 as the unmatched junction base count. Taken from cysteine to phenylalanine, the CDR3 has 14 residues. Left in the record is the CDR3 DNA by itself, 42 bases read in frame from the first base. What the work shows at the level of the full study, not this receptor alone: The study included only two donors, which limits how far the findings can be generalized. Compared with the primary T-cell response, the secondary T-cell response was faster but weaker, reaching its peak on day 5 rather than on day 15. Computational filtering was required because FACS-sorted repertoires could contain abundant contaminating clonotypes from the bulk population. A small fraction of clonotypes showed up in both the CD4 and CD8 compartments, probably as a result of convergent recombination. Most clones expanded after primary vaccination were re-detected after the booster (approximately 95% of CD4 and 88% of CD8), suggesting broad memory maintenance.

TCR cDNA was synthesized by 5'RACE template switching, through which a universal primer site and unique molecular identifiers were introduced. cDNA synthesis was primed from both the TCR alpha and TCR beta constant segments. Two PCR steps were used to amplify libraries, with sample barcodes and sequencing adapters being added in the second step. Libraries were sequenced on Illumina HiSeq 2500 (2x100 bp) or NovaSeq (2x150 bp). The authors' analysis ran thus. MIGEC handled demultiplexing of reads and collapsing into UMI consensus sequences, while MiXCR performed V(D)J alignment. Vaccine-responding clonotypes were defined with edgeR using replicate PBMC samples, requiring FDR below 0.01 and a log2 fold change above 5 up to day 15. CD4 or CD8 identity was assigned to each bulk clonotype according to whether the clonotype was present at higher abundance in the sequenced CD4 repertoire or the sequenced CD8 repertoire. TCRdb redid the processing of the public reads, applying fastp at Q25 and MiXCR, and retained in-frame beta chains. Each CDR3 protein gets just one entry, which takes the most common genes and DNA from the rows behind it. The V and J calls and clone size are TCRdb's, not the authors'. Present in this sample are 200,000 or so distinct CDR3 sequences, around 6.7% of which were seen just once. Clones ranked in the top ten supply 1% to 1.2% of the sample.

The receptor comes from a man younger than 45 who received the YFV17D yellow fever vaccine. The sequencing used CD4+ T cells sorted from PBMCs, collected on the day of the yellow fever booster vaccination. The rearranged chain carries TRBV20-1 and TRBJ2-1, and TRBD2 matches 7 of the central bases. The CDR3 protein: CSARLRLAVNEQFF. The sequenced DNA is TGCAGTGCTAGGCTGCGGCTAGCGGTCAATGAGCAGTTCTTC.